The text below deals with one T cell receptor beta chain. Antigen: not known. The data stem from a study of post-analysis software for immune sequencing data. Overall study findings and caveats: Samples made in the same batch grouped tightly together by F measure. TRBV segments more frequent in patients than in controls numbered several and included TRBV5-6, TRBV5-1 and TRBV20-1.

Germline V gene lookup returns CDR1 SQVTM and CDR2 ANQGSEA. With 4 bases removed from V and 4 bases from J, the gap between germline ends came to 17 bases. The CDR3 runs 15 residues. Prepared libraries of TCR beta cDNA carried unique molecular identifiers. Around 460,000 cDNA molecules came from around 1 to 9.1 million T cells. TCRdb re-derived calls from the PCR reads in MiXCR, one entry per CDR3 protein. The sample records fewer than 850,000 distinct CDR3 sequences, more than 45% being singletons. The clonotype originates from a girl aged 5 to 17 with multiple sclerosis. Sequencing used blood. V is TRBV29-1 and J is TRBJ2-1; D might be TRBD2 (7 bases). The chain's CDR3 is CSVVGRGTPYNEQFF. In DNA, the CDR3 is TGCAGCGTTGTGGGGAGGGGGACTCCATACAATGAGCAGTTCTTC.